Sequencing of this T cell receptor (beta chain) was carried out in a study of identical twins. Addition of a universal primer site occurred through template switching, and cDNA carried unique molecular identifiers. TCRdb ran MiXCR on the 5' RACE reads and lists one entry per CDR3 protein. The table records some 330,000 distinct CDR3 sequences, approximately 9.1% of them present only once. As regards this clonotype: Its antigen is not identified.

This CDR3 region has 14 residues. V dropped 1 base and J dropped 5 bases, with 11 bases sitting between them. Germline CDR1 is MGHRA and CDR2 is YSYEKL. General study points: Out-of-frame TCR alpha sharing observed in monozygotic twins exceeded model estimates.

Sample: naive T cells sorted from blood. The receptor was isolated from a woman in her 50s in good health. The V gene is TRBV4-1, the J gene TRBJ1-1, with D possibly TRBD1 on 6 matching bases. The CDR3 here is CASSQVQGWTEAFF. The CDR3 DNA follows: TGCGCCAGCAGCCAAGTTCAGGGGTGGACTGAAGCTTTCTTT.